This TCR beta chain derives from a study of T cell repertoires in cytomegalovirus infection. Study information: It can be stated that public TCR beta signatures indicated CMV infection as well as a matching HLA type. General study points: Summed frequency of public TCR beta families distinguished CMV carriers with the relevant HLA.

The germline V gene encodes CDR1 DFQATT and CDR2 SNEGSKA (reference sequence). Trimming took off 0 bases at V and 0 bases at J, with 11 bases between the two ends. CDR3 length: 15 amino acids. TCRdb independently ran MiXCR on the reads; one entry per CDR3 protein. Counted here are about 85,000 distinct CDR3 sequences, about half occurring once; the ten biggest clones make up approximately 95%. Worth noting for this clonotype: As yet, its antigen is unknown.

The chain joins TRBV20-1 to TRBJ1-1, with D maybe TRBD1 (5 bases). The source of this sequence is a human donor in good health (CMV status not recorded). Some clones in this sample may be carry-over from other donors' samples. The sample consisted of CD8+ T cells from cultured PBMCs, taken from culture after CMV antigen stimulation. In DNA, the CDR3 is TGCAGTGCTAGAGACCCGACAGCTTTGAACACTGAAGCTTTCTTT. Translated, it gives CSARDPTALNTEAFF.